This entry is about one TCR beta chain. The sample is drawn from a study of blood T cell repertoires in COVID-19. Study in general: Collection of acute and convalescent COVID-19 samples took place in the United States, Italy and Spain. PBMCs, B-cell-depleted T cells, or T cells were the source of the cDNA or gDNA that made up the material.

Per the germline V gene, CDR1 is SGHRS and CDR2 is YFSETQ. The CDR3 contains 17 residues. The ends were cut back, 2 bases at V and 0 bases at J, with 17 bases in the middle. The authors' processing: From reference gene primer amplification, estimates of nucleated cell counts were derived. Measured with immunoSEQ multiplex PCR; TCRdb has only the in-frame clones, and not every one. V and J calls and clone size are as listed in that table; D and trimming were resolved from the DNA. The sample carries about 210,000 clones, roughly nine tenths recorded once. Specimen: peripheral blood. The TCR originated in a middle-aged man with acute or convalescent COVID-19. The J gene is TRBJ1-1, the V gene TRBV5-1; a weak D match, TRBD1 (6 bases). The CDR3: CASSFRAGVSMNTEAFF. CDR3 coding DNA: TGCGCCAGCAGCTTTCGGGCAGGGGTTTCCATGAACACTGAAGCTTTCTTT.